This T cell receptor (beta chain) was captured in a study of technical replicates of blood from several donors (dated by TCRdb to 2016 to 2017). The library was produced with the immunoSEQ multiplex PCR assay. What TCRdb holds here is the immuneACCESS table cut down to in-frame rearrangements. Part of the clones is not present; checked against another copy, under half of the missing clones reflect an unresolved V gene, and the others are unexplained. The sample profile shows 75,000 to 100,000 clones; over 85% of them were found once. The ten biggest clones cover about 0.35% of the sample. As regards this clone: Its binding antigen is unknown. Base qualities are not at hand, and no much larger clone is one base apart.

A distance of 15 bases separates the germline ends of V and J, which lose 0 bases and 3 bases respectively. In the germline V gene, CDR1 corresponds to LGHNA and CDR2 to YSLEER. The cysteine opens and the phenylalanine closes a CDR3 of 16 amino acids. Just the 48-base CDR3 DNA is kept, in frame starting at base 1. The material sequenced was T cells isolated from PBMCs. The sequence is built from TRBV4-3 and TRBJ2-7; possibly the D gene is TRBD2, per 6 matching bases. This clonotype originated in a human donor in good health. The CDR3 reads CASSQDSRGGGYEQYF. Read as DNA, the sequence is TGCGCCAGCAGCCAAGATTCGCGGGGAGGAGGCTACGAGCAGTACTTC.